One and the same sample provided the 10 T cell receptor beta chains below, sequenced in a study of T cell responses to AZD1222 COVID-19 vaccine. Profiling relied on immunoSEQ multiplex PCR, and the TCRdb table lists in-frame clones only, not all of them. In the table there are roughly 260,000 clones, 93% of which are singletons. Sequencing was performed on peripheral blood, taken on day 0 of AZD1222 vaccination. The origin of the receptors is an adult in good health.

The chain combines TRBV5-1 with TRBJ1-1; D is possibly TRBD1 (5 bases). V gave up 3 bases and J gave up 8 bases, with 17 bases separating them. Germline loops: CDR1 SGHRS, CDR2 YFSETQ. The CDR3 extends over 14 amino acids. This CDR3 reads CASSSMLQGSEAFF. The CDR3 nucleotides read TGCGCCAGCAGCTCTATGCTCCAGGGTTCCGAAGCTTTCTTT.

V and J are TRBV7-2 and TRBJ1-2; tentatively, D is TRBD1 (6 bases). Per the germline V gene, CDR1 is SGHTA and CDR2 is FQGNSA. Deletions cut 2 bases from V and 4 bases from J, with 11 bases between. The CDR3 runs to 14 residues. In DNA form, the CDR3 reads TGTGCCAGCAGCTTAAAAGCAGGGGCCTATGGCTACACCTTC. Encoded protein: CASSLKAGAYGYTF. Looking up the rest from reference TRBV7-2 and TRBJ1-2 gives the full variable domain: GAGVSQSPSNKVTEKGKDVELRCDPISGHTALYWYRQSLGQGLEFLIYFQGNSAPDKSGLPSDRFSAERTGGSVSTLTIQRTQQEDSAVYLCASSLKAGAYGYTFGSGTRLTVV.

The genes are TRBV28 and TRBJ1-5; 7 bases line up with TRBD1. The junction had 9 bases not matched to a gene; V was cut back by 3 bases and J by 7 bases. The CDR3 contains 15 residues. Germline V gives CDR1 MDHEN, CDR2 SYDVKM. Here the CDR3 reads CASSFVPQGRQPQHF. The CDR3 DNA follows: TGTGCCAGCAGTTTTGTCCCACAGGGGAGACAGCCCCAGCATTTT.

The chain is built from TRBV5-1 and TRBJ2-5; D perhaps matches TRBD2 (5 bases). V was trimmed by 6 bases and J by 4 bases, leaving 16 bases between them. This CDR3 is built from 14 residues. CDR1 and CDR2 (germline): SGHRS, YFSETQ. In DNA, the CDR3 is TGCGCCAGCACCCTTGGAACTAGTGGAGAGACCCAGTACTTC. This gives the protein CASTLGTSGETQYF.

Written as DNA, the CDR3 is TGTGCCAGCAGCTTAGAGGCTACAAGCAATCAGCCCCAGCATTTT. Its protein is CASSLEATSNQPQHF. J is TRBJ1-5 and V is TRBV11-2, with D unclear. This CDR3 region has 15 residues. Trimming removed 0 bases at V and 1 base at J, with 7 bases between. CDR1 is SGHAT and CDR2 is FQNNGV in the germline V gene.

The chain joins TRBV28 to TRBJ1-5, with D tentatively TRBD1 (6 bases). The CDR3 has 13 residues. From germline, CDR1 is MDHEN and CDR2 SYDVKM. The V end was cut by 8 bases, the J end by 1 base, with 9 bases between. CDR3 residues: CASGDTSNQPQHF. Here the CDR3 DNA reads TGTGCCAGCGGGGACACCAGCAATCAGCCCCAGCATTTT.

This sequence joins TRBV6-2 or TRBV6-3 and TRBJ2-1, with a weak D call TRBD1 (5 bases). The germline CDR1 and CDR2 sequences are MNHEY and SVGEGT. V was shortened by 2 bases and J by 2 bases, with 10 bases between the two germline ends. The CDR3 has 15 residues. DNA of the CDR3: TGTGCCAGCAGTTACCGCAGGGTGCCCTACAATGAGCAGTTCTTC. It translates to CASSYRRVPYNEQFF.

The chain carries TRBV28 and TRBJ2-2, with D hard to call. The length of the CDR3 is 12 residues. Germline V gene data show CDR1 as MDHEN and CDR2 as SYDVKM. V lost 6 bases and J lost 9, with 11 bases in between. In DNA, the CDR3 is TGTGCCAGCAGGGGGTTACCTCGGGAGCTGTTTTTT. Translation: CASRGLPRELFF.

This rearrangement joins TRBV5-1 to TRBJ2-7, with TRBD2 matching over 7 bases. Germline CDR1 reads SGHRS; CDR2 reads YFSETQ. The CDR3 is 15 amino acids. With 4 bases clipped from V and 7 bases from J, the junction kept 14 bases outside the gene matches. The CDR3 sequence is CASSLGGIGLREQYF. The DNA of the CDR3 is TGCGCCAGCAGCCTGGGAGGGATTGGCCTCCGAGAGCAGTACTTC.

The chain couples TRBV7-2 to TRBJ2-1, with 8 bases fitting TRBD2. Germline CDR1 reads SGHTA; CDR2 reads FQGNSA. The CDR3 totals 12 residues. The J segment lost 15 bases and the V segment lost 7 bases, leaving 11 bases of the junction unmatched. DNA of the CDR3: TGTGCCAGCACCTTCGGGGGGGAGAATCGGTTCTTC. Translating it yields CASTFGGENRFF.